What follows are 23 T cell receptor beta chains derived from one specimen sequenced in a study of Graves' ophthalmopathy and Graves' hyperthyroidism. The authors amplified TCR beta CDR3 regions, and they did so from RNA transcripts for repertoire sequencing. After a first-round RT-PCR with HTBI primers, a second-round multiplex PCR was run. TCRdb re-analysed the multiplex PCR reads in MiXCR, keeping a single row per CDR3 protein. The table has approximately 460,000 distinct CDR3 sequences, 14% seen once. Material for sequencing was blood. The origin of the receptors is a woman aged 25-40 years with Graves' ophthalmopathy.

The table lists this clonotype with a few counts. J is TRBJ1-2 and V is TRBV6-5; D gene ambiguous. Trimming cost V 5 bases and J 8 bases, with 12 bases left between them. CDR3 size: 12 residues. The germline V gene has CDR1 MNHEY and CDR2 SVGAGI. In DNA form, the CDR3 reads TGTGCCAGCAGTCACCACCAGGACGGCTACACCTTC. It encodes CASSHHQDGYTF.

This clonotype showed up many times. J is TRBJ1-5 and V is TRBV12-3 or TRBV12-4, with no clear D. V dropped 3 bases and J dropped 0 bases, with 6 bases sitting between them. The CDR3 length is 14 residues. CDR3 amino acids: CASSFSVSNQPQHF. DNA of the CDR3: TGTGCCAGCAGTTTCAGCGTTAGCAATCAGCCCCAGCATTTT.

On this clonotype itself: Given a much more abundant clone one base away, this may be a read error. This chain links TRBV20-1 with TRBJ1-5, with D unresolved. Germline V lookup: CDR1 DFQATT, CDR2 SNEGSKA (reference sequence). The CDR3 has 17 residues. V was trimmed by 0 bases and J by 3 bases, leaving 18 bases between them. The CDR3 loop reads CSARDASSPIFNQPQHF. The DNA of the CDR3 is TGCAGTGCTAGAGACGCCTCCTCGCCGATCTTCAATCAGCCCCAGCATTTT.

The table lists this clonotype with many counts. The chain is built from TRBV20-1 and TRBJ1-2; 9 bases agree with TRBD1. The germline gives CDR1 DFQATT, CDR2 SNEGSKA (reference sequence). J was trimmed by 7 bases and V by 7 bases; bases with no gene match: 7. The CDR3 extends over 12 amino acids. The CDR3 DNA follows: TGCAGTGTCATACAGGGGGCGAGTGGCTACACCTTC. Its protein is CSVIQGASGYTF.

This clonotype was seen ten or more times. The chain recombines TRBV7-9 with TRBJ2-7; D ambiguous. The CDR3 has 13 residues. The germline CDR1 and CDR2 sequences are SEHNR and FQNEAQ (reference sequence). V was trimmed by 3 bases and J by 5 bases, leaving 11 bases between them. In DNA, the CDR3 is TGTGCCAGCAGCTTTGGTCGGCAGGACGAGCAGTACTTC. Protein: CASSFGRQDEQYF.

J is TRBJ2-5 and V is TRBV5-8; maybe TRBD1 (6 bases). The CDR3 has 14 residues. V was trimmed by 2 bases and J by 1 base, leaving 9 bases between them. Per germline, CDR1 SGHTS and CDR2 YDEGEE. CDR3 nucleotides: TGTGCCAGCAGCTTTGGCAGGGGCCAAGAGACCCAGTACTTC. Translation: CASSFGRGQETQYF.

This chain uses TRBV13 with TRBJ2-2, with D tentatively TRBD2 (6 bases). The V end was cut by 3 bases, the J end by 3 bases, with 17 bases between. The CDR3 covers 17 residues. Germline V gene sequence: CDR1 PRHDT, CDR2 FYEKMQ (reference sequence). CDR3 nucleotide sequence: TGTGCCAGCAGCTTCGAAGGACTACCAACATACACCGGGGAGCTGTTTTTT. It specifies CASSFEGLPTYTGELFF.

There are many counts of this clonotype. CDR3 loop: CASSSRDRGQGYTF. The DNA for the CDR3 is TGTGCCAGCAGCAGCCGGGACAGGGGGCAAGGCTACACCTTC. This chain connects TRBV13 to TRBJ1-2; 12 nucleotides align to TRBD1. Germline CDR1 reads PRHDT; CDR2 reads FYEKMQ (reference sequence). The CDR3 covers 14 residues. V shed 5 bases and J 8 bases; nucleotides not matched to a gene: 6.

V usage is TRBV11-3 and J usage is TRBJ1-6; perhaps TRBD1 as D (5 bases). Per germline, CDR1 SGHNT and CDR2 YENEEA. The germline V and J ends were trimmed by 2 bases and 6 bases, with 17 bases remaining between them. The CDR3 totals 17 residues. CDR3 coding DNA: TGTGCCAGCAGCTTAATTTCTAGGGGATTACGTAATTCACCCCTCCACTTT. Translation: CASSLISRGLRNSPLHF.

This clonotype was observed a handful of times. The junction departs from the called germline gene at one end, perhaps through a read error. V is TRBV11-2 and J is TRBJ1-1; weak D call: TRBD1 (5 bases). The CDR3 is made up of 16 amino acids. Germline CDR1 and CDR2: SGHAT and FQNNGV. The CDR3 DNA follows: TGTGCCAGCAGCCCCCACCTTGGCAGGGTGGACACTGAAGCTTGCTTT. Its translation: CASSPHLGRVDTEACF.

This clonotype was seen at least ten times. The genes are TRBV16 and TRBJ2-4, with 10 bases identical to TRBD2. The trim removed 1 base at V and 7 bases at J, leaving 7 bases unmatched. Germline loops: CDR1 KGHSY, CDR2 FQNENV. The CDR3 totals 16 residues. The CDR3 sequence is CASSQFSSGRVNIQYF. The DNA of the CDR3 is TGTGCCAGCAGCCAATTTTCCAGCGGGAGGGTTAACATTCAGTACTTC. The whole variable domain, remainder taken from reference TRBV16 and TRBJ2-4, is GEEVAQTPKHLVRGEGQKAKLYCAPIKGHSYVFWYQQVLKNEFKFLISFQNENVFDETGMPKERFSAKCLPNSPCSLEIQATKLEDSAVYFCASSQFSSGRVNIQYFGAGTRLSVL.

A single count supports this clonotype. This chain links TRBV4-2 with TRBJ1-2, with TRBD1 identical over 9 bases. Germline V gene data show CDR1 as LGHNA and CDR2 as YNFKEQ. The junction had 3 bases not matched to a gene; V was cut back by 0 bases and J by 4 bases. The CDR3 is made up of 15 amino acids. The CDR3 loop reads CASSQEGGQGYGYTF. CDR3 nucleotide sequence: TGTGCCAGCAGCCAAGAGGGGGGACAGGGCTATGGCTACACCTTC.

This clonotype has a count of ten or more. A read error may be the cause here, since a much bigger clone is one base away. CDR3 DNA sequence: TGTGCCAGCAGTCTACCGGACAGGGAGAACACTGAAGCTTGCTTT. Encoded protein: CASSLPDRENTEACF. The chain uses TRBV12-3 or TRBV12-4 and TRBJ1-1; 8 nucleotides align to TRBD1. This CDR3 region has 15 residues.

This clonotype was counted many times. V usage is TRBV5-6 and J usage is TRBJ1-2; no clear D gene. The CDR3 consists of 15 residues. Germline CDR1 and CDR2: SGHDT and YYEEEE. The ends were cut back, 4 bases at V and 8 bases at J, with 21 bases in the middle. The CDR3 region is CASSTMAGSGHGYTF. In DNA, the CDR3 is TGTGCCAGCAGCACTATGGCGGGCTCCGGCCACGGCTACACCTTC.

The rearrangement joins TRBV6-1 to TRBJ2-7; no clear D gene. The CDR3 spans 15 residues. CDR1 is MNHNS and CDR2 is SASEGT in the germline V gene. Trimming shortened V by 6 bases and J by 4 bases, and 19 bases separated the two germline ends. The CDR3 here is CASRPRRSQVYEQYF. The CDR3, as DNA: TGTGCCAGCAGGCCCCGGCGGTCCCAGGTATACGAGCAGTACTTC.

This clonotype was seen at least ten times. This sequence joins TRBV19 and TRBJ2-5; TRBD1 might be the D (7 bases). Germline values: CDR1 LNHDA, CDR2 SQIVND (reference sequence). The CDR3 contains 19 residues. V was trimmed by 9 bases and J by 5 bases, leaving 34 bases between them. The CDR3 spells CASYADLGRTGEEEETQYF. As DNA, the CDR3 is TGTGCCAGCTATGCCGACCTTGGGCGTACAGGGGAGGAAGAGGAGACCCAGTACTTC.

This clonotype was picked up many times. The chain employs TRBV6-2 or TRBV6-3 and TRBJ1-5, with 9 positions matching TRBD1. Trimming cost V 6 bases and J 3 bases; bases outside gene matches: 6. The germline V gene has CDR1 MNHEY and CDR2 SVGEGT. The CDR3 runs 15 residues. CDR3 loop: CASRLQGANNQPQHF. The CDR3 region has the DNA TGTGCCAGCAGGCTACAGGGGGCGAACAATCAGCCCCAGCATTTT.

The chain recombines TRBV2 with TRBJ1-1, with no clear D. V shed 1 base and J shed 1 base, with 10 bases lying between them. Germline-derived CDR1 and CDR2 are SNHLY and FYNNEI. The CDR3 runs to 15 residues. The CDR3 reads CASSEVREGNTEAFF. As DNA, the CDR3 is TGTGCCAGCAGTGAAGTGAGGGAGGGGAACACTGAAGCTTTCTTT.

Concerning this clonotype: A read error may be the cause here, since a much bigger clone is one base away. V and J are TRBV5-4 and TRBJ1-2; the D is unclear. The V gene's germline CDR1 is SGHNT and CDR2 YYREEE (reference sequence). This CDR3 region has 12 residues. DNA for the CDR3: TGTGCCAGCAGCACAAAAGATAGGAGCTACATCTTC. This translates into CASSTKDRSYIF. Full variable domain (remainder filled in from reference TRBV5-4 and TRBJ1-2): ETGVTQSPTHLIKTRGQQVTLRCSSQSGHNTVSWYQQALGQGPQFIFQYYREEENGRGNFPPRFSGLQFPNYSSELNVNALELDDSALYLCASSTKDRSYIFGSGTRLTVV.

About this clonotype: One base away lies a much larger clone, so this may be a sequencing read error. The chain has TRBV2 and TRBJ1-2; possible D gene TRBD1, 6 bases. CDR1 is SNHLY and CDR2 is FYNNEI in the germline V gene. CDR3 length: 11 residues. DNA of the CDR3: TGTGCCAGCAGAACAGGGCCCGGCTGCACCTTC. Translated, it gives CASRTGPGCTF.

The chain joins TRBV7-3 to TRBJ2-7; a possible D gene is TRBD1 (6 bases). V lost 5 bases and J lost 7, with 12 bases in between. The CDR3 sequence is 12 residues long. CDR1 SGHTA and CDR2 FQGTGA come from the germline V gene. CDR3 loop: CASSPNRVEQYF. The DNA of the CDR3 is TGTGCCAGCAGCCCGAACAGGGTAGAGCAGTACTTC.

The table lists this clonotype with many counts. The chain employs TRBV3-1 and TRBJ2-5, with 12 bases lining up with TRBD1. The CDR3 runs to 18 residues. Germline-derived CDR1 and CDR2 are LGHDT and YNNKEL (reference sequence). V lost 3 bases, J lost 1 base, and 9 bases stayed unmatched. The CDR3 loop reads CASSQLGDRGRFQETQYF. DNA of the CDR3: TGTGCCAGCAGCCAGCTAGGGGACAGGGGGCGATTCCAAGAGACCCAGTACTTC.

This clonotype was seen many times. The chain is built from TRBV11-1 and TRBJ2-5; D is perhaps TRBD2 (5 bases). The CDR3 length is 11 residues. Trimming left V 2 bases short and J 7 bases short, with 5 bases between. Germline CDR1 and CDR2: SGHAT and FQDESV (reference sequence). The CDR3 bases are TGTGCCAGCAGCTTAAGCGGGACCCAGTACTTC. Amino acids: CASSLSGTQYF.